The 21 T cell receptor beta chains presented below share a single source sample, sequenced in a study of blood T cells in healthy people across ages. A J-beta primer mix and a sample-barcoded 5' primer were used in a second PCR of about 7 to 12 cycles. TCRdb called the 5' RACE reads again in MiXCR, with one record for every CDR3 protein. The table has approximately 1.5 million distinct CDR3 sequences, 30% to 35% seen once. Sequenced sample: blood. The receptors stem from a woman aged 25 to 39 in good health.

This clonotype was observed a handful of times. V usage is TRBV15 and J usage is TRBJ2-5; weak D call: TRBD2 (6 bases). Trimming pared 2 bases from V and 5 bases from J, leaving 18 bases between. The CDR3 has 16 amino acids. Germline assignment: CDR1 LNHNV and CDR2 YYDKDF (reference sequence). The CDR3 DNA is TGTGCCACCAGCAGACCCTCGACTGGAGGAGGGGAGACCCAGTACTTC. Encoded protein: CATSRPSTGGGETQYF.

The gene calls are TRBV21-1 and TRBJ2-5; whether TRBD1, the table's D call, matches the DNA was not checked. TRBV21-1 is an annotated pseudogene. The CDR3 has 16 amino acids. In DNA, the CDR3 is TGTGCCAGCATCATAATGGGGCGGAATCTCCAAGAGACCCAGTACTTC. It yields the protein CASIIMGRNLQETQYF.

The chain has TRBV20-1 and TRBJ2-1; TRBD2 matches 10 bases. The CDR3 is made up of 14 amino acids. Germline loops: CDR1 DFQATT, CDR2 SNEGSKA (reference sequence). Germline trimming cut 5 bases from V and 5 bases from J; bases unmatched to any gene: 6. CDR3 amino acids: CSAYLGTSDNEQFF. The CDR3 DNA is TGCAGTGCTTACCTCGGGACTAGCGACAATGAGCAGTTCTTC.

This chain joins TRBV20-1 and TRBJ1-6, with a tentative D call TRBD1 (5 bases). Trimming took 0 bases from V and 0 from J, leaving 9 bases between them. The CDR3 runs to 16 residues. Germline V gene data show CDR1 as DFQATT and CDR2 as SNEGSKA (reference sequence). The CDR3 DNA reads as TGCAGTGCTAGAGAGGGGGTTAGCTCCTATAATTCACCCCTCCACTTT. Translated, it gives CSAREGVSSYNSPLHF.

The rearrangement links TRBV28 to TRBJ2-3; D gene unclear. Between the trimmed V and J ends, which lost 7 bases and 1 base, there was a span of 9 bases. Per the germline V gene, CDR1 is MDHEN and CDR2 is SYDVKM. This CDR3 has 13 residues. The CDR3 DNA follows: TGTGCCAGCAACCGGAGAGGCACAGATACGCAGTATTTT. Protein: CASNRRGTDTQYF. The variable domain in full, completed from reference TRBV28 and TRBJ2-3, reads DVKVTQSSRYLVKRTGEKVFLECVQDMDHENMFWYRQDPGLGLRLIYFSYDVKMKEKGDIPEGYSVSREKKERFSLILESASTNQTSMYLCASNRRGTDTQYFGPGTRLTVL.

This clonotype occurred a few times. The chain uses TRBV29-1 and TRBJ2-5; 11 nucleotides line up with TRBD1. The end of the DNA fits TRBJ2-7 better, so the J call may be wrong. The CDR3 has 14 residues. The germline V gene encodes CDR1 SQVTM and CDR2 ANQGSEA. The CDR3 here is CSIETGQGGNEQYF. DNA for the CDR3: TGCAGCATCGAAACGGGACAGGGGGGAAACGAGCAGTACTTC.

The V and J genes are TRBV6-5 and TRBJ1-6; TRBD1 aligns across 8 bases. The V gene end was trimmed by 5 bases and the J gene end by 10 bases; junction bases not matched to a gene: 7. The CDR3 length is 14 residues. The germline CDR1 and CDR2 sequences are MNHEY and SVGAGI. CDR3 amino acids: CASSTDRVRSPLHF. The CDR3 coding sequence is TGTGCCAGCAGTACGGACAGGGTGAGATCACCCCTCCACTTT.

This chain links TRBV6-2 or TRBV6-3 with TRBJ2-1, with 7 bases lining up with TRBD1. This CDR3 spans 14 amino acids. Unmatched junction bases numbered 10, after V lost 7 bases and J lost 7 bases. The germline gives CDR1 MNHEY, CDR2 SVGEGT. CDR3 sequence: CASKPGQTNNEQFF. The DNA for the CDR3 is TGTGCCAGCAAACCGGGACAGACGAATAATGAGCAGTTCTTC.

The chain uses TRBV6-1 and TRBJ1-1; D is ambiguous. V dropped 2 bases and J dropped 6 bases, with 10 bases sitting between them. Germline CDR1 is MNHNS and CDR2 is SASEGT. CDR3 length equals 13 residues. CDR3 sequence reads: CASSELGYPEAFF. In DNA, the CDR3 is TGTGCCAGCAGTGAATTAGGGTACCCTGAAGCTTTCTTT.

This clonotype was detected a few times. The chain is built from TRBV19 and TRBJ2-6, with D possibly matching TRBD1 (5 bases). The germline V gene has CDR1 LNHDA and CDR2 SQIVND (reference sequence). V gave up 6 bases and J gave up 0 bases, with 18 bases separating them. The CDR3 has 18 amino acids. For the CDR3, the DNA is TGTGCCAGTAGAACAACCAGGGCCGTAAGCTCTGGGGCCAACGTCCTGACTTTC. Its translation is CASRTTRAVSSGANVLTF.

The sample holds a few counts of this clonotype. V gene TRBV10-3 combines with J gene TRBJ2-1, with 7 bases matching TRBD1. V dropped 10 bases and J dropped 7; count of bases not matched to a gene: 13. The germline V gene has CDR1 ENHRY and CDR2 SYGVKD. CDR3 length: 14 amino acids. The CDR3 reads CATSTGTRLNEQFF. The CDR3 DNA reads TGTGCCACCTCGACAGGGACGCGGTTAAATGAGCAGTTCTTC.

Ten or more counts support this clonotype. The V gene is TRBV11-2, the J gene TRBJ2-5; TRBD2 matches at 7 bases. The CDR3 loop spans 15 amino acids. The V segment lost 1 base and the J segment 3 bases; nucleotides outside the gene matches: 5. Germline-derived CDR1 and CDR2 are SGHAT and FQNNGV. CDR3 DNA: TGTGCCAGCAGCTTAGGTGGGAGGGCCGAAGAGACCCAGTACTTC. Residues: CASSLGGRAEETQYF.

This clonotype was picked up many times. This chain joins TRBV9 and TRBJ2-1; D ambiguous. Looked up from germline, CDR1 is SGDLS and CDR2 is YYNGEE. Trimming stripped 0 bases from V and 9 bases from J, with 10 bases between. The CDR3 contains 13 residues. DNA for the CDR3: TGTGCCAGCAGCGTAGCCCCCCTAATTGAGCAGTTCTTC. It codes for CASSVAPLIEQFF.

This clonotype was detected once. J is TRBJ2-7 and V is TRBV20-1; tentative D call: TRBD2 (6 bases). Germline values: CDR1 DFQATT, CDR2 SNEGSKA (reference sequence). The CDR3 sequence is 12 residues long. V dropped 7 bases and J dropped 2 bases, with 12 bases sitting between them. Written as DNA, the CDR3 is TGCAGTGGGTCTAGCGAGGCCTACGAGCAGTACTTC. Protein product: CSGSSEAYEQYF.

The table lists this clonotype with a few counts. V gene TRBV12-3 or TRBV12-4 combines with J gene TRBJ2-5; 8 bases match TRBD1. The DNA end is more similar to TRBJ2-7, so the J call may be wrong. The CDR3 sequence is 14 residues long. In nucleotides, the CDR3 is TGTGCCAGCAGTTTAGGATCCGGGACAGGCGAGCAGTACTTC. It translates to CASSLGSGTGEQYF.

The table lists this clonotype with many counts. The J gene is TRBJ2-3, the V gene TRBV29-1; 12 bases are shared with TRBD2. This CDR3 has 19 amino acids. CDR1 is SQVTM, CDR2 ANQGSEA, per germline. V trimming: 4 bases; J trimming: 0 bases; junction bases outside the gene matches: 14. This chain's CDR3 is CSVGRLAGENRISTDTQYF. The CDR3 nucleotides read TGCAGCGTTGGCCGACTAGCGGGAGAGAATCGTATAAGCACAGATACGCAGTATTTT.

With regard to this clonotype: This clone may be a read error of a much larger clone one base away. V is TRBV4-1 and J is TRBJ2-1; D perhaps matches TRBD1 (5 bases). This CDR3 is built from 16 residues. Between the trimmed V and J ends, which lost 1 base and 0 bases, there was a span of 10 bases. The germline CDR1 and CDR2 sequences are MGHRA and YSYEKL. CDR3 protein: CASSQGDSPSYNEQFF. The CDR3 DNA reads TGCGCCAGCAGCCAAGGTGACAGCCCCTCCTACAATGAGCAGTTCTTC.

This clonotype has at least ten counts. The V gene is TRBV11-2, the J gene TRBJ2-3; TRBD2 agrees at 11 bases. CDR1 and CDR2 from the germline V gene are SGHAT and FQNNGV. The CDR3 totals 16 residues. Trimming removed 0 bases from V and 1 base from J; junction bases left unmatched: 0. The CDR3 nucleotides read TGTGCCAGCAGCTTAGAACTAGCGGGGGGCACAGATACGCAGTATTTT. Encoded protein: CASSLELAGGTDTQYF.

This clonotype has only a few counts. The chain is built from TRBV12-3 or TRBV12-4 and TRBJ2-5; 9 bases map to TRBD2. This CDR3 spans 16 amino acids. After removal of 1 base from V and 1 base from J, the junction contained 4 bases not matched to a gene. For the CDR3, the DNA is TGTGCCAGCAGTTTAGGTCGCGGGAGGGCCCAAGAGACCCAGTACTTC. Translated, it gives CASSLGRGRAQETQYF.

Concerning this clonotype: A much larger clone is a single base away; this may be a read error. This chain links TRBV5-1 with TRBJ1-4, with 10 bases aligning to TRBD1. The CDR3 contains 15 residues. Per germline, CDR1 SGHRS and CDR2 YFSETQ. The CDR3 loop is CAGSLRTGGNEKLFF. For the CDR3, the DNA is TGCGCCGGCAGCCTTCGGACAGGGGGTAATGAAAAACTGTTTTTT.

For the CDR3, the DNA is TGTGCCAGCAGCTCCCCTATCTATCACATGAACACTGAAGCTTTCTTT. Residues: CASSSPIYHMNTEAFF. The V call is TRBV7-2, the J call TRBJ1-1; D uncertain. The ends were cut back, 4 bases at V and 0 bases at J, with 15 bases in the middle. CDR1 SGHTA and CDR2 FQGNSA come from the germline V gene. CDR3 length equals 16 residues.